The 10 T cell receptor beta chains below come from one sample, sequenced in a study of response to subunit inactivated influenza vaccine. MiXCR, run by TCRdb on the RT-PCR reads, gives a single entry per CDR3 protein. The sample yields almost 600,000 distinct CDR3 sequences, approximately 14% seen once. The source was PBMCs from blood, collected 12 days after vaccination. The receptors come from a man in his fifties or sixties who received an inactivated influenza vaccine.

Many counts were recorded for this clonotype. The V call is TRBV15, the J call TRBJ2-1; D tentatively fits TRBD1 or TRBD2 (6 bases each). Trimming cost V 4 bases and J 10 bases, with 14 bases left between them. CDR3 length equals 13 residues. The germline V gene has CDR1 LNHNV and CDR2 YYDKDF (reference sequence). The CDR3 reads CATSKGGWIEQFF. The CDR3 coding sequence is TGTGCCACCAGCAAGGGGGGCTGGATCGAGCAGTTCTTC.

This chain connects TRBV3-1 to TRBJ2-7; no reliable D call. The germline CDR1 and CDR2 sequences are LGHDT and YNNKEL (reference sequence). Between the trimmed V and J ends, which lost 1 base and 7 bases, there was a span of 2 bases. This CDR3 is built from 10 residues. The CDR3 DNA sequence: TGTGCCAGCAGCCAAGTTGAGCAGTACTTC. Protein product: CASSQVEQYF.

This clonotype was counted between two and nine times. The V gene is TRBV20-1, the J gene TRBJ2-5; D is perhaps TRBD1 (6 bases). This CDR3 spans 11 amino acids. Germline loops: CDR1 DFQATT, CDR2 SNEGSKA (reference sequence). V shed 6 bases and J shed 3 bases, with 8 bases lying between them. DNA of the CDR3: TGCAGTGCGCACAGGGAAGAGACCCAGTACTTC. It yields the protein CSAHREETQYF.

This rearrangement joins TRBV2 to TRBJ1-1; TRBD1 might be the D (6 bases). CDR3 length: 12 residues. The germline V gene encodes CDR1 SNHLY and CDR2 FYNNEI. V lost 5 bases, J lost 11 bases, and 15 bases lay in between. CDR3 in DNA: TGTGCCAGCAGTCCCCAGGGGTTGGCGGCTTTCTTT. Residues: CASSPQGLAAFF.

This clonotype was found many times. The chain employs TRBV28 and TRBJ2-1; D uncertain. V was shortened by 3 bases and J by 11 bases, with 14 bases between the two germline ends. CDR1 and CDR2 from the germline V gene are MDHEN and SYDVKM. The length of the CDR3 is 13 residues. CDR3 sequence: CASSFRFGYQQFF. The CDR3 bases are TGTGCCAGCAGTTTCCGCTTCGGGTACCAGCAGTTCTTC. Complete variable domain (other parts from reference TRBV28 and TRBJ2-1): DVKVTQSSRYLVKRTGEKVFLECVQDMDHENMFWYRQDPGLGLRLIYFSYDVKMKEKGDIPEGYSVSREKKERFSLILESASTNQTSMYLCASSFRFGYQQFFGPGTRLTVL.

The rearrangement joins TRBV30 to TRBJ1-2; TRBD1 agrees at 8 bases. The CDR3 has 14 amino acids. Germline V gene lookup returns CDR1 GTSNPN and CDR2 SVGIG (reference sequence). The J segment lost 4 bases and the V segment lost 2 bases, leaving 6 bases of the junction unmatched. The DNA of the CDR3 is TGTGCCTGGAGTTCCGGACAGGGTGGCTATGGCTACACCTTC. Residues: CAWSSGQGGYGYTF.

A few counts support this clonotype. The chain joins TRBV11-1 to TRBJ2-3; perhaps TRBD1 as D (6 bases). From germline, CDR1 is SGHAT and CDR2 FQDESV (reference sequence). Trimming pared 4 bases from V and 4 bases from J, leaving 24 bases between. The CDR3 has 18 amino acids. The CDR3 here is CASSWELRLTGSPDTQYF. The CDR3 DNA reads TGTGCCAGCAGCTGGGAACTCCGCCTCACAGGGAGCCCAGATACGCAGTATTTT.

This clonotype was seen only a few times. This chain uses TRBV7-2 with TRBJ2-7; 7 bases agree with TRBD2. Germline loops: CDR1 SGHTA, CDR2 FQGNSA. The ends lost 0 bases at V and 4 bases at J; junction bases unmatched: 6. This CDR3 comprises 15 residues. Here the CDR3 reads CASSLALASGYEQYF. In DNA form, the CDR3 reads TGTGCCAGCAGCTTAGCGCTGGCTAGCGGTTACGAGCAGTACTTC.

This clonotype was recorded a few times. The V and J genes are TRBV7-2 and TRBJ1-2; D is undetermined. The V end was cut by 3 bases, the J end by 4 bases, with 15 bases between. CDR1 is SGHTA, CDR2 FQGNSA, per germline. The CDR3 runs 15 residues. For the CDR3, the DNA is TGTGCCAGCAGCTTCGTAGGTGAGGAGGGCTATGGCTACACCTTC. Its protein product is CASSFVGEEGYGYTF.

This chain's CDR3 is CASSQWGLNHNEQFF. CDR3 DNA sequence: TGTGCCAGCAGCCAATGGGGACTAAATCACAATGAGCAGTTCTTC. V and J are TRBV3-1 and TRBJ2-1; 7 bases align to TRBD2. The V and J ends lost 2 bases and 5 bases, in that order; junction bases with no gene match: 6. The germline V gene has CDR1 LGHDT and CDR2 YNNKEL (reference sequence). The CDR3 extends over 15 amino acids.